What follows are 4 T cell receptor beta chains derived from one specimen sequenced in a study of CD8 T cells in ankylosing spondylitis. TCRdb re-analysed the 5' RACE reads in MiXCR, keeping a single row per CDR3 protein. The sample carries fewer than 80,000 distinct CDR3 sequences, approximately 5.3% recorded once. The specimen was blood, either unsorted or a sorted T cell fraction (not recorded which). The receptors originated from a male donor with ankylosing spondylitis or in good health (not recorded which).

This clonotype was counted ten times or more. This chain links TRBV19 with TRBJ2-3; perhaps TRBD2 as D (6 bases). Germline loops: CDR1 LNHDA, CDR2 SQIVND (reference sequence). Trimming removed 3 bases from V and 6 bases from J, with 13 bases in between. This CDR3 contains 14 residues. Here the CDR3 reads CASSMWEVVDTQYF. The CDR3, as DNA: TGTGCCAGTAGTATGTGGGAGGTTGTGGATACGCAGTATTTT.

Many counts were recorded for this clonotype. In DNA, the CDR3 is TGCAGTGCTAGAGATGGGCTAGCGGGGACCACAGATACGCAGTATTTT. Protein sequence: CSARDGLAGTTDTQYF. The V call is TRBV20-1, the J call TRBJ2-3, with TRBD2 matching 9 bases. This CDR3 has 16 amino acids. Germline V CDR1 and CDR2: DFQATT, SNEGSKA (reference sequence). After removal of 0 bases from V and 2 bases from J, the junction contained 6 bases not matched to a gene.

This clonotype was recorded many times. The chain joins TRBV7-6 to TRBJ2-3; D uncertain. The CDR3 is 12 amino acids. V was clipped by 4 bases and J by 2 bases, with 4 bases between them. Germline CDR1 SGHVS, CDR2 FNYEAQ. CDR3 sequence (DNA): TGTGCCAGCAGCTCTACCACAGATACGCAGTATTTT. Protein: CASSSTTDTQYF.

This clonotype has a count of ten or more. The chain couples TRBV10-3 to TRBJ1-1; possible D gene TRBD1, 5 bases. This CDR3 is built from 15 residues. The V end lost 4 bases, the J end lost 6 bases, and 18 bases lay between the germline ends. Germline-derived CDR1 and CDR2 are ENHRY and SYGVKD. CDR3 loop: CAISVGGSLAAEAFF. In DNA form, the CDR3 reads TGTGCCATCAGTGTTGGGGGGTCTTTAGCTGCTGAAGCTTTCTTT.